A selection of T cell receptor beta chains follows, all from one sample in a study of blood T cell repertoires in COVID-19. Sequenced by immunoSEQ multiplex PCR; TCRdb stores in-frame clones only, minus some. This sample has 65,000 to 90,000 clones; roughly 85% occur once, and the top ten carry roughly 5.5%. The sample taken for sequencing was peripheral blood. All receptors derive from a human donor in a cohort sampled during active COVID-19. Both conserved end residues are part of each CDR3. Each record gives: V gene, clone size, J gene, CDR3 protein. Some rows mark clone size as missing; the rest say once, few, many or name a class of expanded clone.

>TRBV7-3|once|TRBJ2-3
CASSPGGGSQYF
>TRBV18|-|TRBJ1-5
CASSPDSHSNQPQHF
>TRBV10-1|-|TRBJ2-1
CASSESAVNEQFF
>TRBV3-1/TRBV3-2|-|TRBJ2-3
CASSQVSGVTDTQYF
>TRBV30|-|TRBJ2-3
CAWTRDRPSTDTQYF
>TRBV3-1/TRBV3-2|-|TRBJ2-7
CASSPPGLAGYEQYF
>TRBV7-9|-|TRBJ2-7
CASSFWTSGYEQYF
>TRBV30|many|TRBJ2-7
CAWSSGVSTYEQYF
>TRBV5-6|-|TRBJ1-3
CASSRMVTGFGNTIYF
>TRBV15|-|TRBJ2-3
CATSSAGGQDTQYF
>TRBV7-2|-|TRBJ1-2
CASSLGRGDGYTF
>TRBV5-6|-|TRBJ2-3
CASTPYIGTSGPDTQYF
>TRBV29-1|-|TRBJ2-5
CSVNYKETQYF
>TRBV10-3|-|TRBJ2-7
CASRDSSYEQYF
>TRBV12-3/TRBV12-4|-|TRBJ2-4
CASSFSLNIQYF
>TRBV6-1|-|TRBJ1-2
CASSEALQSGYTF
>TRBV3-1/TRBV3-2|-|TRBJ2-2
CASSQQTVTGELFF
>TRBV5-1|-|TRBJ2-2
CASSPGLGNTGELFF
>TRBV5-1|-|TRBJ1-1
CASSFYGYTEAFF
>TRBV10-3|-|TRBJ1-5
CATAGTENQPQHF
>TRBV7-2|-|TRBJ1-2
CASSLEQVVYGYTF
>TRBV6-2/TRBV6-3|-|TRBJ2-1
CASSYVAGPYNEQFF
>TRBV6-5|-|TRBJ1-2
CASTSDRVNYGYTF
>TRBV2|-|TRBJ1-4
CASGRGEKLFF
>TRBV12-3/TRBV12-4|-|TRBJ1-4
CASSPRGGEKLFF
>TRBV28|-|TRBJ1-1
CASSRPRTREAFF
>TRBV19|-|TRBJ1-3
CASSTTQTSGNTIYF
>TRBV9|-|TRBJ2-3
CASSVDNTGGVLDTQYF
>TRBV5-4|once|TRBJ2-2
CASSFQGPGRTNTGELFF
>TRBV3-1/TRBV3-2|-|TRBJ2-2
CASSPRTGETGELFF
>TRBV7-6|few|TRBJ1-4
CASSTGQGRNEKLFF
>TRBV3-1/TRBV3-2|-|TRBJ2-2
CASSLGHPNTGELFF
>TRBV19|-|TRBJ2-5
CASSGTGGAGETQYF
>TRBV18|-|TRBJ1-4
CASSPDGVRTNEKLFF
>TRBV25-1|-|TRBJ2-7
CASSENRPGYEQYF
>TRBV10-1|-|TRBJ1-2
CASSEEPNYGYTF
>TRBV30|-|TRBJ1-6
CAWGTVNSPLHF
>TRBV6-5|once|TRBJ1-2
CASNPGQPYYGYTF
>TRBV27|few|TRBJ1-2
CASSLSGQGYGYTF
>TRBV24-1|-|TRBJ1-2
CATEPGSLGLYGYTF
>TRBV7-2|-|TRBJ2-3
CASSWTGTSGTDTQYF
>TRBV7-2|-|TRBJ2-7
CASSEGSGGEQYF
>TRBV6-4|-|TRBJ2-1
CASSDSSGSGEQFF
>TRBV5-1|-|TRBJ2-7
CASREGGNEQYF
>TRBV3-1/TRBV3-2|-|TRBJ2-1
CASSRGQGSSYNEQFF
>TRBV5-1|few|TRBJ2-7
CASSPEGEGFYEQYF
>TRBV6-5|few|TRBJ2-7
CASSPSGQTYEQYF
>TRBV5-1|-|TRBJ2-7
CASSLDLTGALHEQYF
>TRBV2|-|TRBJ2-7
CASKGAPSSYEQYF
>TRBV5-6|-|TRBJ1-2
CASSIRQGTYGYTF
>TRBV3-1/TRBV3-2|-|TRBJ2-7
CASSQSQDSYEQYF
>TRBV10-2|-|TRBJ2-7
CASRISGTGGGEQYF
>TRBV29-1|-|TRBJ2-1
CSAHRGITNEQFF
>TRBV4-1|once|TRBJ2-4
CASSQGAGALNIQYF
>TRBV21-1|-|TRBJ2-1
CASSKGSAGVHLSSYNEQFF
>TRBV28|-|TRBJ1-3
CASSLPGSSGNTIYF
>TRBV2|-|TRBJ2-7
CASSASGPSYEQYF
>TRBV19|-|TRBJ1-5
CASSYTGNQPQHF
>TRBV29-1|-|TRBJ2-3
CSGGFKPDTQYF